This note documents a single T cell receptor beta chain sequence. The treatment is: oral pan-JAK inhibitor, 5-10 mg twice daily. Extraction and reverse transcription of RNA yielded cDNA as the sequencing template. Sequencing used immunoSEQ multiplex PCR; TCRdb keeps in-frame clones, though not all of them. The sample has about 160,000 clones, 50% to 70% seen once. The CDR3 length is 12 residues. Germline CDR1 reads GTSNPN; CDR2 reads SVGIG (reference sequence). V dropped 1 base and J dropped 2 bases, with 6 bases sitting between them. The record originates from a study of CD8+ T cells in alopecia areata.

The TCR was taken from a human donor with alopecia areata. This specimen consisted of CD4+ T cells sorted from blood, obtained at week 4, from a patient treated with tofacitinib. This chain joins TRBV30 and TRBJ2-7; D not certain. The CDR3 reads CAWSAGAYEQYF. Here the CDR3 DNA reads TGTGCCTGGAGTGCCGGAGCCTACGAGCAGTACTTC.